The 5 T cell receptor beta chains reported below all come from one sample, sequenced in a study of blood T cell repertoires in COVID-19. Libraries were prepared by immunoSEQ multiplex PCR; TCRdb keeps only in-frame clonotypes and omits some of them. The sample shows over 250,000 clones, about 82% of them seen only once. The sample taken for sequencing was peripheral blood. All receptors derive from a man in his fifties with active or convalescent COVID-19.

The chain is built from TRBV21-1 and TRBJ2-1; the tabulated D call, TRBD2, remains unverified against the DNA. TRBV21-1 is an annotated pseudogene. The CDR3 loop spans 15 amino acids. The CDR3: CASSSLLAAYNEQFF. The CDR3, as DNA: TGTGCCAGCAGTAGTTTACTAGCGGCCTACAATGAGCAGTTCTTC.

The V and J genes are TRBV6-6 and TRBJ2-1, with 10 bases fitting TRBD2. In germline, CDR1 is MNHNY, CDR2 SVGAGI (reference sequence). J gave up 6 bases and V 6 bases, and 14 bases lay outside the gene matches. The CDR3 extends over 17 amino acids. In nucleotides, the CDR3 is TGTGCCAGCAGCCGATCAGGGATAGCGGGAGGACGCAATGAGCAGTTCTTC. Translating it yields CASSRSGIAGGRNEQFF.

This rearrangement joins TRBV11-3 to TRBJ2-1, with 8 positions matching TRBD2. Germline V CDR1 and CDR2: SGHNT, YENEEA. The CDR3 sequence is 15 residues long. J gave up 4 bases and V 5 bases, and 7 bases lay outside the gene matches. CDR3 sequence (DNA): TGTGCCAGCAGCAAACTAGCGGTAGATTACAATGAGCAGTTCTTC. Its protein is CASSKLAVDYNEQFF.

This chain connects TRBV9 to TRBJ1-3; D might be TRBD1 (5 bases). The CDR3 runs to 15 residues. V lost 4 bases and J lost 9, with 20 bases in between. Germline lookup yields CDR1 SGDLS and CDR2 YYNGEE. The CDR3 region is CASSSDRILEGTIYF. DNA of the CDR3: TGTGCCAGCAGCAGCGACAGAATCCTGGAAGGCACCATATATTTT.

As for this clone: At one of its ends the junction is not consistent with the germline gene, which may arise from a read error. The CDR3 DNA reads as TGTGCCACCTCATGGGGACAGGGGAACACCGGGGAGCTGTTTTTT. Translated, it gives CATSWGQGNTGELFF. The J gene is TRBJ2-2, the V gene TRBV18; 9 nucleotides agree with TRBD1. The CDR3 is made up of 15 amino acids. CDR1 KGHSH and CDR2 LQKENI come from the germline V gene.